The source of this T cell receptor beta chain is a study of cytomegalovirus exposure and HLA in healthy donors. At the level of the study: Around four fifths of a few hundred genotyped donors fell in the Caucasian-associated ancestry cluster. Study-wide points: Presence/absence analyses treated sequencing depth as roughly uniform across donors. The study put around 180 TCR beta chains on its list as cytomegalovirus-associated.

Use of 60 Vbeta and 13 Jbeta primers characterized the PCR. Sequencing used immunoSEQ multiplex PCR; TCRdb keeps in-frame clones, though not all of them. The table records under 200,000 clones, roughly 85% of them present only once. Details on this clone: No antigen is known for it.

V shed 4 bases and J 4 bases; nucleotides not matched to a gene: 8. This CDR3 contains 16 residues. Germline V gives CDR1 SGHRS, CDR2 YFSETQ. The J gene is TRBJ2-3, the V gene TRBV5-1, with 11 bases aligning to TRBD1. Sequenced material: PBMCs. The receptor comes from a woman younger than 30 in good health and CMV-seronegative. The CDR3 DNA reads TGCGCCAGCAGCCTAAGGACAGGGGGCCTGCCAGATACGCAGTATTTT. This codes for CASSLRTGGLPDTQYF.